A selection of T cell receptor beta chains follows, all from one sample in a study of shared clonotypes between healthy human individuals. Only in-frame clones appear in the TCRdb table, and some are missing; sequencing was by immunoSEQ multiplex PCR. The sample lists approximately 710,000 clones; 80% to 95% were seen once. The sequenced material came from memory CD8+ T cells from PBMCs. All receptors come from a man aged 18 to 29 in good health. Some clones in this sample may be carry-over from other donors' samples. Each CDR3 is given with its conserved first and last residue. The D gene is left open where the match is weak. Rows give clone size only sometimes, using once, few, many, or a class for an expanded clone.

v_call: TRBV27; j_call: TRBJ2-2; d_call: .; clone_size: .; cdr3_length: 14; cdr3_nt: TGTGCCAGCAATGGCAGGGAAGACACCGGGGAGCTGTTTTTT; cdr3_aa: CASNGREDTGELFF
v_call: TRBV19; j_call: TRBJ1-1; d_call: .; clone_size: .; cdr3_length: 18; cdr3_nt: TGTGCCAGTAGTCAATTTGGGGCACAGATAGTTGAGTACACTGAAGCTTTCTTT; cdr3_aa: CASSQFGAQIVEYTEAFF
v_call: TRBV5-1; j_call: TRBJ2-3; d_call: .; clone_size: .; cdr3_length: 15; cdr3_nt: TGCGCCAGCAGCTCCTGGGACGGAAACACAGATACGCAGTATTTT; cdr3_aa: CASSSWDGNTDTQYF
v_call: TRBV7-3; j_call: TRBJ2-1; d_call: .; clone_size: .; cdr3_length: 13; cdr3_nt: TGTGCCAGCAGCATTGACAGAAACAATGAGCAGTTCTTC; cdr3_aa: CASSIDRNNEQFF
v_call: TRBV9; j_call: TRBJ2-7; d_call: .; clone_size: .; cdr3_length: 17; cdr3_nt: TGTGCCAGCAGCCACAATCTGTGGGACGCGAGGGCCTACGAGCAGTACTTC; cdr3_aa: CASSHNLWDARAYEQYF
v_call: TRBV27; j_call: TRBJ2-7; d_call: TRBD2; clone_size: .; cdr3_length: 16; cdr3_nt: TGTGCCAGCAGTTTACTTGACTCAGCGGGAGCGGAGGAGCAGTACTTC; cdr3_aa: CASSLLDSAGAEEQYF
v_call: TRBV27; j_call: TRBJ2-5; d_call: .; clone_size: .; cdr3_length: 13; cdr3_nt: TGTGCCAGCAGTTTATGGTACCAAGAGACCCAGTACTTC; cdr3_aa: CASSLWYQETQYF
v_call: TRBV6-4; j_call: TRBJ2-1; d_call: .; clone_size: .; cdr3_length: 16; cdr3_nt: TGTGCCAGCAGTGACTCGTCGAGCGGTCCCTACAATGAGCAGTTCTTC; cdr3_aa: CASSDSSSGPYNEQFF
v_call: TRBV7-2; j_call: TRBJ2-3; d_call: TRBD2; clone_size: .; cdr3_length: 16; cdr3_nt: TGTGCCAGCAGCCCCGGACTAGCGGGTACCACAGATACGCAGTATTTT; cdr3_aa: CASSPGLAGTTDTQYF
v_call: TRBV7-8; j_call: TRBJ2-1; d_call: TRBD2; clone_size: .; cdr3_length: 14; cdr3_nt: TGTGCCAGCAGCTCTCTAGCGGGCAGGAATGAGCAGTTCTTC; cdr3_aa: CASSSLAGRNEQFF
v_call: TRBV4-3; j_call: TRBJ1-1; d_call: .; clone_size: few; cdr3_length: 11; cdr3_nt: TGCGCCAGCAGCCAAGGTCCTGAAGCTTTCTTT; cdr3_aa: CASSQGPEAFF
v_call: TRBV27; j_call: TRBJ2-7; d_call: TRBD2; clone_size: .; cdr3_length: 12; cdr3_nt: TGTGCCAGCAGGGGACTAGCCTACGAGCAGTACTTC; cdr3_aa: CASRGLAYEQYF
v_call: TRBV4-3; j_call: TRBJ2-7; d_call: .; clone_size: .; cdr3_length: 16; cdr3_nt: TGCGCCAGCAGGCAAGAAGTGGACAGCCCGGGCTACGAGCAGTACTTC; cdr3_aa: CASRQEVDSPGYEQYF
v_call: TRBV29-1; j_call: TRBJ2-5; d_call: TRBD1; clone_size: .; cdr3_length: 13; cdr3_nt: TGCAGCGGTATCCAGGGGGCCTGGGAGACCCAGTACTTC; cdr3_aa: CSGIQGAWETQYF